These T cell receptor beta chains were read from a single sample in a study of blood T cell repertoires in COVID-19. The assay was immunoSEQ multiplex PCR, and TCRdb's table has in-frame clones only and misses some. Among 250,000 to 300,000 clones listed, 80% to 90% were seen once. Sequences were obtained from PBMCs or T cells enriched from blood (not recorded which). Source of these receptors: a man in his thirties or forties with acute COVID-19. CDR3s include the opening cysteine and the closing phenylalanine or tryptophan. A D gene is named only where the DNA matches it firmly. Size is omitted from some rows. Given values are once, few, many or a class for expanded clones.

.,TRBV6-1,.,TRBJ2-5,CASSDFYRVQETQYF,TGTGCCAGCAGTGATTTTTACAGGGTGCAAGAGACCCAGTACTTC
.,TRBV30,.,TRBJ1-2,CAWGGFGYTF,TGTGCCTGGGGGGGCTTTGGCTACACCTTC
TRBD1,TRBV4-1,.,TRBJ1-2,CASSQGDRDLLGYTF,TGCGCCAGCAGCCAAGGAGACAGGGATCTTTTGGGCTACACCTTC
.,TRBV13,.,TRBJ2-5,CASSFRDRLWEETQYF,TGTGCCAGCAGCTTTCGTGACAGGCTTTGGGAAGAGACCCAGTACTTC
TRBD1,TRBV5-1,few,TRBJ2-5,CASSVGQGSETQYF,TGCGCCAGCAGCGTGGGACAGGGGAGCGAGACCCAGTACTTC
.,TRBV24-1,.,TRBJ2-3,CATSDIQGGSTDTQYF,TGTGCCACCAGTGATATACAGGGCGGGTCCACAGATACGCAGTATTTT
TRBD1,TRBV5-1,.,TRBJ1-3,CASSLEQGASGNTIYF,TGCGCCAGCAGCTTGGAACAGGGGGCGTCTGGAAACACCATATATTTT
.,TRBV5-1,.,TRBJ2-3,CASSLTTDTQYF,TGTGCCAGCAGCTTAACTACAGATACGCAGTATTTT
.,TRBV10-2,.,TRBJ1-5,CASNPVYSNQPQHF,TGCGCCAGCAATCCAGTGTATAGCAATCAGCCCCAGCATTTT
TRBD2,TRBV5-1,.,TRBJ2-3,CASSAPVGRGSLTDTQYF,TGCGCCAGCAGCGCCCCTGTAGGGCGGGGGTCCCTCACAGATACGCAGTATTTT
TRBD2,TRBV7-9,.,TRBJ2-1,CASSLNAGTASGRDNEQFF,TGTGCCAGCAGCTTAAATGCAGGGACAGCTAGCGGGAGGGACAATGAGCAGTTCTTC
TRBD1,TRBV6-5,.,TRBJ1-3,CASTDRAGNTIYF,TGTGCCAGCACCGACAGGGCTGGAAACACCATATATTTT
TRBD1,TRBV12-3/TRBV12-4,.,TRBJ1-5,CASSGQGPMPQHF,TGTGCCAGCAGTGGACAGGGTCCCATGCCCCAGCATTTT
TRBD2,TRBV24-1,once,TRBJ2-3,CATSDPATSGGTDTQYF,TGTGCCACCAGTGACCCCGCGACTAGCGGGGGCACAGATACGCAGTATTTT
.,TRBV19,.,TRBJ2-1,CASSPLRGYNEQFF,TGTGCCAGTAGCCCTTTAAGGGGTTACAATGAGCAGTTCTTC
TRBD1,TRBV5-8,.,TRBJ1-4,CASSFRGEEEKLFF,TGTGCCAGCAGCTTCAGGGGGGAAGAGGAAAAACTGTTTTTT
.,TRBV27,few,TRBJ1-6,CASSAGLSYSPLHF,TGTGCCAGCAGCGCGGGACTCAGTTATTCACCCCTCCACTTT
.,TRBV19,.,TRBJ1-2,CASSIFGIPGDYGYTF,TGTGCCAGTAGTATCTTCGGGATCCCCGGGGACTATGGCTACACCTTC
TRBD1,TRBV29-1,few,TRBJ1-5,CSVTGQGNQPQHF,TGCAGCGTTACGGGACAGGGGAATCAGCCCCAGCATTTT
.,TRBV5-6,.,TRBJ2-1,CASSVTRDEQFF,TGTGCCAGCAGCGTTACCCGGGATGAGCAGTTCTTC
.,TRBV19,.,TRBJ2-1,CASSGTLEEQFF,TGTGCCAGTAGTGGGACTCTCGAGGAGCAGTTCTTC
TRBD1,TRBV27,.,TRBJ1-2,CASSWGQGGYGYTF,TGTGCCAGCAGTTGGGGACAGGGGGGCTATGGCTACACCTTC
TRBD2,TRBV2,.,TRBJ2-2,CASMDTGGGELFF,TGTGCCAGCATGGATACGGGGGGCGGGGAGCTGTTTTTT
.,TRBV6-8,once,TRBJ1-6,CARAGNSPLHF,TGCGCACGAGCGGGGAATTCACCCCTCCACTTT
TRBD1,TRBV11-3,.,TRBJ2-4,CASSPRQGAGALAKNIQYF,TGTGCCAGCAGCCCGAGACAGGGGGCAGGCGCACTAGCCAAAAACATTCAGTACTTC
TRBD1,TRBV7-9,.,TRBJ1-4,CASSSRTGLIEKLFF,TGTGCCAGCAGCTCCCGGACAGGGCTAATTGAAAAACTGTTTTTT
.,TRBV9,.,TRBJ2-5,CASSFRLGGQETQYF,TGTGCCAGCAGCTTTCGACTAGGAGGACAAGAGACCCAGTACTTC
TRBD2,TRBV6-4,.,TRBJ2-3,CASRLLAGYTDTQYF,TGTGCCAGCCGGCTACTAGCGGGGTACACAGATACGCAGTATTTT